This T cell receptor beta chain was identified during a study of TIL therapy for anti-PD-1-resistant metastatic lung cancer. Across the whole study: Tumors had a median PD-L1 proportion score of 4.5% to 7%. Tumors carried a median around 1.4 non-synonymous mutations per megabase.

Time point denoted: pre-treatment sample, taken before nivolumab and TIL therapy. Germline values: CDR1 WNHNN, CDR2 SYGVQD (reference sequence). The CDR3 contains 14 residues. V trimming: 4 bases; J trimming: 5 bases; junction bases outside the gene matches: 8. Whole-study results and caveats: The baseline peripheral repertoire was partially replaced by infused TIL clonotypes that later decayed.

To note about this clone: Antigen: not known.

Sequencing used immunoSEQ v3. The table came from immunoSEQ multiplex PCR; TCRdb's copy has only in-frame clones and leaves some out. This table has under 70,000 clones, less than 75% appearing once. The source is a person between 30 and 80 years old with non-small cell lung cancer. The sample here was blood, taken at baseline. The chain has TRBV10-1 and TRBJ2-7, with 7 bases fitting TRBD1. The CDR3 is CASSVDRVSDEQYF. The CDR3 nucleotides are TGCGCCAGCAGTGTCGACAGGGTAAGCGACGAGCAGTACTTC.